These 5 T cell receptor beta chains share one sample of origin, sequenced in a study of blood T cell repertoires in COVID-19. Profiled with immunoSEQ multiplex PCR; TCRdb holds only in-frame clones, not every one. The table includes some 250,000 clones, just over 90% detected once. Material: PBMCs or T cells enriched from blood (not recorded which). The receptor set was obtained from a middle-aged woman with acute COVID-19.

J is TRBJ2-3 and V is TRBV29-1, with D possibly being TRBD2 (5 bases). The CDR3 extends over 15 amino acids. CDR1 is SQVTM, CDR2 ANQGSEA, per germline. Trimming pared 4 bases from V and 1 base from J, leaving 15 bases between. Here the CDR3 reads CSVGSLAGGTDTQYF. The CDR3 nucleotides read TGCAGCGTTGGTTCGCTAGCCGGGGGCACAGATACGCAGTATTTT.

This chain joins TRBV2 and TRBJ2-4; TRBD2 agrees at 11 bases. The CDR3 covers 17 residues. Looked up from germline, CDR1 is SNHLY and CDR2 is FYNNEI. The trim removed 6 bases at V and 0 bases at J, leaving 7 bases unmatched. Here the CDR3 reads CASRTPTSGAAKNIQYF. CDR3 coding DNA: TGTGCCAGCAGGACTCCGACTAGCGGGGCAGCCAAAAACATTCAGTACTTC.

In this sample, this clone turned up once. The chain uses TRBV2 and TRBJ2-1, with 8 bases aligning to TRBD2. Losses at the gene ends were 8 bases for V and 8 bases for J; bases not matched to a gene: 5. This CDR3 has 12 amino acids. Germline CDR1 reads SNHLY; CDR2 reads FYNNEI. The CDR3: CASGLAIDEQFF. CDR3 nucleotides: TGTGCCAGCGGACTAGCCATCGATGAGCAGTTCTTC.

The chain carries TRBV30 and TRBJ1-1, with D uncertain. This CDR3 is 12 amino acids long. Trimming cost V 3 bases and J 3 bases, with 8 bases left between them. CDR1 is GTSNPN, CDR2 SVGIG, per germline (reference sequence). CDR3 DNA sequence: TGTGCCTGGAGGGGCCGTGACACTGAAGCTTTCTTT. Protein product: CAWRGRDTEAFF.

The J gene is TRBJ1-5, the V gene TRBV7-2; 8 bases are shared with TRBD1. V was clipped by 5 bases and J by 6 bases; unmatched bases: 12. Looked up from germline, CDR1 is SGHTA and CDR2 is FQGNSA. The CDR3 loop spans 16 amino acids. CDR3 protein: CASSPEGRGLPQPQHF. The CDR3 nucleotides are TGTGCCAGCAGCCCAGAGGGCAGGGGGCTCCCTCAGCCCCAGCATTTT.